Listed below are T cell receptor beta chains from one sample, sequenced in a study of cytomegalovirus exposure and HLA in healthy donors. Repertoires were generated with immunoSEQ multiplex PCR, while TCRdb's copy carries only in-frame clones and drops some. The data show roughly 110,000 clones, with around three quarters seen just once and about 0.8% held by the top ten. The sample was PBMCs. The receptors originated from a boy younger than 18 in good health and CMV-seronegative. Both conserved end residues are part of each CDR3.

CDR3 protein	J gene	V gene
CASRRDRVGGYTF	TRBJ1-2	TRBV5-5
CASSRGSHPFEQFF	TRBJ2-1	TRBV9
CASSLNTPGGNTIYF	TRBJ1-3	TRBV28
CASSNTGQETQYF	TRBJ2-5	TRBV2
CASSVGDRVYEQYF	TRBJ2-7	TRBV7-9
CASSLEGQGNQPQHF	TRBJ1-5	TRBV7-9
CASSLAGTEAFF	TRBJ1-1	TRBV6-5
CASSARQGGGYTF	TRBJ1-2	TRBV9
CASSQPRQGRDNEQFF	TRBJ2-1	TRBV4-1
CAWSVEAGWPYNSPLHF	TRBJ1-6	TRBV30
CASSFREISGNTIYF	TRBJ1-3	TRBV28
CASSLTGGQGYTF	TRBJ1-2	TRBV7-9
CASSSSGVVVEAFF	TRBJ1-1	TRBV6-5
CASSDQAPGANVLTF	TRBJ2-6	TRBV2
CASSIGLAGSSSTDTQYF	TRBJ2-3	TRBV19
CASSSRGAPKFYEQYF	TRBJ2-7	TRBV6-5
CASSYDSSGANVLTF	TRBJ2-6	TRBV6-5
CASSLPGQSTDTQYF	TRBJ2-3	TRBV5-6
CASSSRGTLNTEAFF	TRBJ1-1	TRBV5-5
CASSHTWDRGDFTEAFF	TRBJ1-1	TRBV27
CASSSDRQNYGYTF	TRBJ1-2	TRBV28
CASSQERTGDSYEQYF	TRBJ2-7	TRBV4-3
CASSESGGNIQYF	TRBJ2-4	TRBV25-1
CASSPSPYEQYF	TRBJ2-7	TRBV9
CASSSSGGRTDTQYF	TRBJ2-3	TRBV5-1
CASSLGQRMAEAFF	TRBJ1-1	TRBV5-6
CASSLGQANSPLHF	TRBJ1-6	TRBV5-4
CASSTLTSGSKTDTQYF	TRBJ2-3	TRBV21-1
CASMGAGRETQYF	TRBJ2-5	TRBV28
CAWSVLAGEETQYF	TRBJ2-5	TRBV30
CAWKSGASSYEQYF	TRBJ2-7	TRBV30
CASSLPGLAAPHEQFF	TRBJ2-1	TRBV6-5
CASRTGATTGELFF	TRBJ2-2	TRBV2
CAWTTRGSLGGPQHF	TRBJ1-5	TRBV30
CASSPWTSGEQFF	TRBJ2-1	TRBV7-2
CASSQEGGTLMNTEAFF	TRBJ1-1	TRBV4-3
CASKTSVAGELFF	TRBJ2-2	TRBV19
CASSAIGDRPHNSPLHF	TRBJ1-6	TRBV2
CASSFTGVELFF	TRBJ1-4	TRBV7-9
CASSAVSGGIYEQYF	TRBJ2-7	TRBV7-2
CASSYSGTVNTEAFF	TRBJ1-1	TRBV6-5
CASSSRQRTEAFF	TRBJ1-1	TRBV5-1
CASRPGTGAGYEQYF	TRBJ2-7	TRBV5-4